This TCR beta chain comes out of a study of cytomegalovirus exposure and HLA in healthy donors. Overall study findings and caveats: There were 150 or so TCR beta chains listed as cytomegalovirus-associated. That first-cohort TCR clusters tended to co-occur in the roughly 110 validation repertoires was found in a later analysis.

TCRdb's copy holds only in-frame clones and misses some; the assay was immunoSEQ multiplex PCR. The sample carries 70,000 or so clones, about 94% recorded once. A word on this clone: What it binds is unknown.

The CDR3 loop spans 15 amino acids. The V and J ends lost 0 bases and 1 base respectively, with 8 bases between them. Germline V gene data show CDR1 as SGHRS and CDR2 as YFSETQ. The donors were members of the approximately 130-subject validation cohort (separate from the approximately 670-subject first cohort). The chain employs TRBV5-1 and TRBJ1-3; D is possibly TRBD1 (5 bases). The sequence derives from a woman under 30 in good health and CMV-seronegative. Sequenced material: PBMCs. CDR3 region: CASSLEGNSGNTIYF. CDR3 nucleotides: TGCGCCAGCAGCTTGGAGGGGAATTCTGGAAACACCATATATTTT.